The 9 T cell receptor beta chains below come from one sample, sequenced in a study of T cells after posttransplantation cyclophosphamide. Control samples came 1 year after myeloablative marrow transplants with methotrexate plus calcineurin inhibitor. The repertoire was sequenced with immunoSEQ multiplex PCR; TCRdb's copy has only in-frame clones and lacks some. Of around 17,000 clones in the sample, around 84% were seen once. Specimen: PBMCs, collected after allogeneic stem cell transplant with calcineurin inhibitor and methotrexate. These receptor sequences come from a female patient younger than 35 who received an allogeneic stem cell transplant from an unrelated donor, was CMV-positive, and had acute and chronic GVHD. Some T cells may possibly be graft donor cells.

This clone was recorded a few times. The chain recombines TRBV6-1 with TRBJ2-7, with 7 bases aligning to TRBD1. This CDR3 is 15 amino acids long. V gave up 0 bases and J gave up 2 bases; unmatched junction bases: 4. Per germline, CDR1 MNHNS and CDR2 SASEGT. The CDR3 loop is CASSEAGTATYEQYF. The CDR3 DNA sequence: TGTGCCAGCAGTGAAGCTGGGACAGCCACCTACGAGCAGTACTTC.

This sequence joins TRBV30 and TRBJ1-5, with TRBD1 identical over 7 bases. Unmatched junction bases numbered 10, after V lost 5 bases and J lost 6 bases. The germline V gene encodes CDR1 GTSNPN and CDR2 SVGIG (reference sequence). The CDR3 runs to 14 residues. The CDR3 protein is CAWEEGARGQPQHF. The CDR3 nucleotides read TGTGCCTGGGAAGAGGGGGCTCGGGGTCAGCCCCAGCATTTT.

The genes are TRBV15 and TRBJ2-6; D is possibly TRBD2 (5 bases). CDR1 is LNHNV, CDR2 YYDKDF, per germline (reference sequence). There are 13 residues in the CDR3. V gave up 9 bases and J gave up 0 bases, with 6 bases separating them. CDR3 bases: TGTGCCACAGCGGCCTCTGGGGCCAACGTCCTGACTTTC. It codes for CATAASGANVLTF.

V usage is TRBV19 and J usage is TRBJ1-1; D gene uncertain. The CDR3 is made up of 14 amino acids. Per germline, CDR1 LNHDA and CDR2 SQIVND (reference sequence). V was trimmed by 10 bases and J by 1 base, leaving 16 bases between them. The CDR3, as DNA: TGTGCCACTCGATGGTCCAGTGGGAACACTGAAGCTTTCTTT. Translated, it gives CATRWSSGNTEAFF.

The chain recombines TRBV4-1 with TRBJ2-5, with D perhaps TRBD2 (6 bases). CDR1 and CDR2 (germline): MGHRA, YSYEKL. This CDR3 is 14 amino acids long. V lost 3 bases and J 4 bases, leaving 12 bases between the germline ends. CDR3 nucleotide sequence: TGCGCCAGCAGCCACGGACTAAGTGGAGAGACCCAGTACTTC. Encoded protein: CASSHGLSGETQYF.

The J gene is TRBJ1-2, the V gene TRBV11-2; the D gene is possibly TRBD1 (5 bases). V was pared by 8 bases and J by 4 bases, with 14 bases between. Germline CDR1 and CDR2: SGHAT and FQNNGV. The CDR3 extends over 13 amino acids. CDR3 residues: CASERPTGYGYTF. The CDR3 nucleotides are TGTGCCAGCGAAAGACCCACAGGCTATGGCTACACCTTC.

The chain employs TRBV6-1 and TRBJ1-1; 9 bases match TRBD1. Germline values: CDR1 MNHNS, CDR2 SASEGT. The CDR3 has 15 amino acids. Germline trimming cut 6 bases from V and 5 bases from J; bases unmatched to any gene: 10. CDR3 region: CASRSWDRVGTEAFF. The CDR3 DNA is TGTGCCAGCAGATCTTGGGACAGGGTGGGGACTGAAGCTTTCTTT.

The chain uses TRBV5-4 and TRBJ1-5; no firm D call. The CDR3 totals 15 residues. Germline loops: CDR1 SGHNT, CDR2 YYREEE (reference sequence). Trimming removed 0 bases at V and 3 bases at J, with 10 bases between. The DNA of the CDR3 is TGTGCCAGCAGCTTGGAACCACAGCCCAATCAGCCCCAGCATTTT. This codes for CASSLEPQPNQPQHF.

V gene TRBV7-2 combines with J gene TRBJ2-2; D is unresolved. V lost 3 bases to trimming and J lost 6 bases, with 8 bases between them. Germline V gene lookup returns CDR1 SGHTA and CDR2 FQGNSA. The CDR3 has 13 amino acids. The CDR3 region is CASSLRKAGELFF. CDR3 nucleotides: TGTGCCAGCAGCTTGAGGAAGGCCGGGGAGCTGTTTTTT.